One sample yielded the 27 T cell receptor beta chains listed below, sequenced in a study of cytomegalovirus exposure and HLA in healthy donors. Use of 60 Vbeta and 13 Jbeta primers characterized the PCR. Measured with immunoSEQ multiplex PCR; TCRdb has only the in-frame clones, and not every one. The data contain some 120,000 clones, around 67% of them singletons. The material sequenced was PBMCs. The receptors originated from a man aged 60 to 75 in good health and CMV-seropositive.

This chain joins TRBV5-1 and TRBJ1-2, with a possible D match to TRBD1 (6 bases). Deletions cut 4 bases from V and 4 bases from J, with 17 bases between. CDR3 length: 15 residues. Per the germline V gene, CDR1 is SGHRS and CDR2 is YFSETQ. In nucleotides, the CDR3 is TGCGCCAGCAGCCCCGAGGGGGGGCTGGGCTATGGCTACACCTTC. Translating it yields CASSPEGGLGYGYTF.

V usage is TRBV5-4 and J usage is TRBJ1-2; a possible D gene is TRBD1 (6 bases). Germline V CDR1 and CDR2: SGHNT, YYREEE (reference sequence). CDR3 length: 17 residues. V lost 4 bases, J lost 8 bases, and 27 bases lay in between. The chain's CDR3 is CASSPASGAEIFRGYTF. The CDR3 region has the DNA TGTGCCAGCAGCCCCGCATCAGGGGCCGAGATATTTCGGGGCTACACCTTC.

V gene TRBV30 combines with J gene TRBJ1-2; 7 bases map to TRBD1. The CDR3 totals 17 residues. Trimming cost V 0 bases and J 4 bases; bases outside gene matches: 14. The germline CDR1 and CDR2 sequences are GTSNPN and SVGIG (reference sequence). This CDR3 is CAWSVLLGSQGGYGYTF. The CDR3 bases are TGTGCCTGGAGTGTACTGTTGGGAAGTCAGGGGGGCTATGGCTACACCTTC.

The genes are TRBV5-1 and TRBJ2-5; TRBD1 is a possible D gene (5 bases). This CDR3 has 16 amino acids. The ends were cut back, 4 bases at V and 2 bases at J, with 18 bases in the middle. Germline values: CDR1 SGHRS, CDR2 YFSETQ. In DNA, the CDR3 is TGCGCCAGCAGCACAAAACCTAGACAGACACAAGAGACCCAGTACTTC. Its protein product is CASSTKPRQTQETQYF.

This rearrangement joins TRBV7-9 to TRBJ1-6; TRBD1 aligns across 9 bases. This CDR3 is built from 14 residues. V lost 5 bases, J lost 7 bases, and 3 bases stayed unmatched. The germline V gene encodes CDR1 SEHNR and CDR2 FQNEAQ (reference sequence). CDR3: CASSGQGLNSPLHF. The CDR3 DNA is TGTGCCAGCAGCGGACAGGGGCTAAATTCACCCCTCCACTTT.

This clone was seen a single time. Here the CDR3 DNA reads TGTGCCAGCAGCTTAACTCGAGAGAGCACCCAGTACTTC. Translated: CASSLTRESTQYF. The rearrangement joins TRBV7-3 to TRBJ2-5; no definite D call. CDR1 SGHTA and CDR2 FQGTGA come from the germline V gene. The ends were cut back, 0 bases at V and 8 bases at J, with 10 bases in the middle. The length of the CDR3 is 13 residues. The full variable domain, rest sourced from reference TRBV7-3 and TRBJ2-5, is GAGVSQTPSNKVTEKGKYVELRCDPISGHTALYWYRQSLGQGPEFLIYFQGTGAADDSGLPNDRFFAVRPEGSVSTLKIQRTERGDSAVYLCASSLTRESTQYFGPGTRLLVL.

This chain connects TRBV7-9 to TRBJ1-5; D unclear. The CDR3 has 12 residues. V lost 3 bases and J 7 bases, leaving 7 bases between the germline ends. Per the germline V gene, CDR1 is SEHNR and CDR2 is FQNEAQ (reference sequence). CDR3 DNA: TGTGCCAGCAGCTTTACACGACAGCCCCAGCATTTT. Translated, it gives CASSFTRQPQHF.

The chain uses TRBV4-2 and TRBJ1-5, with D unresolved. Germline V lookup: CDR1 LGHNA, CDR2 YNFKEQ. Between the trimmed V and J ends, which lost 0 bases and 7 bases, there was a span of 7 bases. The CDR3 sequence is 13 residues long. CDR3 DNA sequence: TGTGCCAGCAGCCAAGATCTAAACCAGCCCCAGCATTTT. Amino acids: CASSQDLNQPQHF.

This chain's CDR3 is CASSVARLADTQYF. CDR3 nucleotides: TGTGCCAGCAGCGTAGCTCGGCTAGCAGATACGCAGTATTTT. The chain uses TRBV9 and TRBJ2-3; D is uncertain. This CDR3 has 14 amino acids. Germline-derived CDR1 and CDR2 are SGDLS and YYNGEE. V gave up 0 bases and J gave up 4 bases, with 9 bases separating them.

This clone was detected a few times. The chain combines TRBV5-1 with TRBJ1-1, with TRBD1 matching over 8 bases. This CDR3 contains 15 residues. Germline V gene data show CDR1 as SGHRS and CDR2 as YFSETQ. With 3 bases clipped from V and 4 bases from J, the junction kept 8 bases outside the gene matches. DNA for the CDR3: TGCGCCAGCAGCTGGGACCAGGGGGCGCGCACTGAAGCTTTCTTT. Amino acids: CASSWDQGARTEAFF.

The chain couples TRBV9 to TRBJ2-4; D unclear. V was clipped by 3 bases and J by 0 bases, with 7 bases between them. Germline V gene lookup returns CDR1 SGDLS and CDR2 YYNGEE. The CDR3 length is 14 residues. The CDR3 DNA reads TGTGCCAGCAGCGCGTCTTTAGCCAAAAACATTCAGTACTTC. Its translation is CASSASLAKNIQYF.

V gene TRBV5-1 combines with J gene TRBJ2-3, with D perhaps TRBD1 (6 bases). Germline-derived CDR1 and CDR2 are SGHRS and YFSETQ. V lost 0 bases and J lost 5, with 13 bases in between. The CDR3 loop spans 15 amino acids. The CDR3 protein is CASSLVQGQGDTQYF. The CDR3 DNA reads TGCGCCAGCAGCTTGGTACAGGGCCAAGGAGATACGCAGTATTTT.

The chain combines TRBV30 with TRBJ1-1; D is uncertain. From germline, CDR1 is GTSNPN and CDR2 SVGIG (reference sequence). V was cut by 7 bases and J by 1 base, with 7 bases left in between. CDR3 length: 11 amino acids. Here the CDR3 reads CAFYRNTEAFF. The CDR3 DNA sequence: TGTGCCTTTTACAGGAACACTGAAGCTTTCTTT.

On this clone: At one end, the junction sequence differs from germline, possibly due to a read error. For the CDR3, the DNA is TGTGCCAGCAGTGAAAACTCTGGGGCCAACGTCCCGACTTTC. As protein: CASSENSGANVPTF. The chain couples TRBV2 to TRBJ2-6, with a weak D call TRBD1 (5 bases). Germline V gives CDR1 SNHLY, CDR2 FYNNEI. The CDR3 is 14 residues long.

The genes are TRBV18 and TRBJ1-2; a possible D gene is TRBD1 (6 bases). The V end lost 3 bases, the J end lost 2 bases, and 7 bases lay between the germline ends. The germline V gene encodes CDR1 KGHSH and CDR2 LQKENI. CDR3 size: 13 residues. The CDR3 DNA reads TGTGCCAGCTCACCCACAGGGAACTATGGCTACACCTTC. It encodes CASSPTGNYGYTF.

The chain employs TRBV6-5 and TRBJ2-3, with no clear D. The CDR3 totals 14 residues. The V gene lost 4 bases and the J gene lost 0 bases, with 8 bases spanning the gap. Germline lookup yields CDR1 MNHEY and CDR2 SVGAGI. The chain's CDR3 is CASSSIHSTDTQYF. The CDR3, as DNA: TGTGCCAGCAGTTCTATCCACAGCACAGATACGCAGTATTTT.

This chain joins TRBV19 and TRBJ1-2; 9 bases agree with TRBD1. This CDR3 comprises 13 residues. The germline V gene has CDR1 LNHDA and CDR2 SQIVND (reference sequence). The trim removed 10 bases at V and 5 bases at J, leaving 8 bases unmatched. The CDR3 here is CATARDREYGYTF. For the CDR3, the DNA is TGTGCCACTGCCCGGGACAGGGAGTATGGCTACACCTTC.

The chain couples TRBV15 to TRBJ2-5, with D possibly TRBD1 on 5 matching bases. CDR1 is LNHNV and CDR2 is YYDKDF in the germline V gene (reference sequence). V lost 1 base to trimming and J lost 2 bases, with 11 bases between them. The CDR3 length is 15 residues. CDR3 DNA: TGTGCCACCAGCAGAGGAGGTAGGGGACAAGAGACCCAGTACTTC. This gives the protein CATSRGGRGQETQYF.

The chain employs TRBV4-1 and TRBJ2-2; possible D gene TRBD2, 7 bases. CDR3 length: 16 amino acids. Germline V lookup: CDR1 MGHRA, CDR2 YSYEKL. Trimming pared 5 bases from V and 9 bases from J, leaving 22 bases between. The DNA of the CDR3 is TGCGCCAGCAGCATGCGAGGGGGAGGGGACATGAGGGAGCTGTTTTTT. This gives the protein CASSMRGGGDMRELFF.

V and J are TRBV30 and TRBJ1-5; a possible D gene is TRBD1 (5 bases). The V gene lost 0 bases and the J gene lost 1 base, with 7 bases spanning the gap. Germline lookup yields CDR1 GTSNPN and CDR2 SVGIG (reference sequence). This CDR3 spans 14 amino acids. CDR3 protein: CAWSVTASNQPQHF. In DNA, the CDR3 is TGTGCCTGGAGTGTGACAGCAAGCAATCAGCCCCAGCATTTT.

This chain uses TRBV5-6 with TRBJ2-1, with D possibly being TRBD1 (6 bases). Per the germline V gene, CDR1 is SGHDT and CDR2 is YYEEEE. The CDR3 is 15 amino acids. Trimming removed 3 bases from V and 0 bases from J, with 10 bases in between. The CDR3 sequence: CASSSDRSSYNEQFF. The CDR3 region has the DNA TGTGCCAGCAGCTCGGACAGAAGCTCCTACAATGAGCAGTTCTTC.

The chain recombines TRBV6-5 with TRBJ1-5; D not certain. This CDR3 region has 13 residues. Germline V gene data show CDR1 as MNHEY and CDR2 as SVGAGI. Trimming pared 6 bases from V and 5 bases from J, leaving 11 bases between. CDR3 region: CASSGGGDQPQHF. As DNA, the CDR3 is TGTGCCAGCAGCGGAGGTGGGGATCAGCCCCAGCATTTT.

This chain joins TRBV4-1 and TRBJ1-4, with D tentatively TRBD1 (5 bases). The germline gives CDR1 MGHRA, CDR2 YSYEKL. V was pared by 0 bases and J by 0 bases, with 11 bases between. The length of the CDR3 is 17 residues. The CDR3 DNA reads TGCGCCAGCAGCCAAGAAGGGACTTCTGCAACTAATGAAAAACTGTTTTTT. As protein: CASSQEGTSATNEKLFF.

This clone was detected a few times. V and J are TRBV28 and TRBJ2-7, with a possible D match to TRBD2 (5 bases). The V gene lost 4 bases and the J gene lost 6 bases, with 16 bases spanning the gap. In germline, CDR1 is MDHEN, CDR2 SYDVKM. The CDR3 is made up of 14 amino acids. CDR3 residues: CASSSSDYKAEQYF. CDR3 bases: TGTGCCAGCAGTTCCTCAGACTACAAGGCCGAGCAGTACTTC.

CDR3 in amino acids: CASSPGTRIRNTIYF. The CDR3 DNA is TGTGCCAGCAGCCCAGGAACACGCATAAGAAACACCATATATTTT. J is TRBJ1-3 and V is TRBV27; D gene ambiguous. V lost 6 bases and J lost 5, with 17 bases in between. The length of the CDR3 is 15 residues. Germline-derived CDR1 and CDR2 are MNHEY and SMNVEV (reference sequence).

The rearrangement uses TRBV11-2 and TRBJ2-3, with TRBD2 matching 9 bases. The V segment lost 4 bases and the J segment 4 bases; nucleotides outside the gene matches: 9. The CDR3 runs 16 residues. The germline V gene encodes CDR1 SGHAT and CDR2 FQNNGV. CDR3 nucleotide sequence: TGTGCCAGCAGCTCCCAAAGAGCGGGGGGTCCAGATACGCAGTATTTT. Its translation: CASSSQRAGGPDTQYF.

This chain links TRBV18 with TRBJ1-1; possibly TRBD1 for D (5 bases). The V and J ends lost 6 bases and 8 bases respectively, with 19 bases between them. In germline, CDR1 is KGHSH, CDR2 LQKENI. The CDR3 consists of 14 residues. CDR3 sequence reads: CASSPVQGTPEAFF. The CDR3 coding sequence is TGTGCCAGCTCGCCGGTCCAGGGTACACCCGAAGCTTTCTTT.